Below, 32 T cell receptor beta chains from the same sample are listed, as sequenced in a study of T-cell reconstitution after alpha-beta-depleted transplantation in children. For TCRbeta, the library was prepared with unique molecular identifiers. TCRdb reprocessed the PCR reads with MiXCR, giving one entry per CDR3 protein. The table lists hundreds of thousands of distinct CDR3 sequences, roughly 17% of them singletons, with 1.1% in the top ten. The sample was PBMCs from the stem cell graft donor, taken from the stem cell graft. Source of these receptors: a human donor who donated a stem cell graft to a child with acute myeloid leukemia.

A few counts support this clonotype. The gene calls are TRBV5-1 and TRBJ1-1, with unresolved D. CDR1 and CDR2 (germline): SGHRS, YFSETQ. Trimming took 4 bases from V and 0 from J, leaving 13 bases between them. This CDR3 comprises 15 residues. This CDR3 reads CASSKLGAMNTEAFF. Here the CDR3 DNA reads TGCGCCAGCAGCAAACTGGGAGCTATGAACACTGAAGCTTTCTTT.

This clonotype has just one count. CDR3 coding DNA: TGCAGTGCTCGGGACCCTATCACCGGGGAGCTGTTTTTT. Amino acids: CSARDPITGELFF. V usage is TRBV20-1 and J usage is TRBJ2-2, with D possibly called TRBD1 or TRBD2 (5 bases each). Trimming cost V 5 bases and J 4 bases, with 11 bases left between them. The CDR3 has 13 amino acids. Germline values: CDR1 DFQATT, CDR2 SNEGSKA (reference sequence).

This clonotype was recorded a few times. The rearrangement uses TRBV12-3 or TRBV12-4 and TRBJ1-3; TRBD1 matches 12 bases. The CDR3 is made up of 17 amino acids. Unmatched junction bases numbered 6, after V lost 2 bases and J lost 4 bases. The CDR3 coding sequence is TGTGCCAGCAGTTTACCGGGACAGGGGGCGACGGGAAACACCATATATTTT. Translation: CASSLPGQGATGNTIYF.

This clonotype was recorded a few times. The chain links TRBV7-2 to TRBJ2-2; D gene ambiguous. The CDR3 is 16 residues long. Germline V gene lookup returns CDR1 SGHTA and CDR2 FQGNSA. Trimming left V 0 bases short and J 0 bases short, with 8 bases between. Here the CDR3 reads CASSLAMDANTGELFF. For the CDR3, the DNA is TGTGCCAGCAGCTTAGCGATGGACGCGAACACCGGGGAGCTGTTTTTT.

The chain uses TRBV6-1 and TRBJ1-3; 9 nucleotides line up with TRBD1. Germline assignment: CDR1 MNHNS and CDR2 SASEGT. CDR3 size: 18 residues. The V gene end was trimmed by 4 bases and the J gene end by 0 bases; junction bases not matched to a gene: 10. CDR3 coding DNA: TGTGCCAGCAGTGCTCTGACAGGGGGAATTGACTCTGGAAACACCATATATTTT. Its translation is CASSALTGGIDSGNTIYF.

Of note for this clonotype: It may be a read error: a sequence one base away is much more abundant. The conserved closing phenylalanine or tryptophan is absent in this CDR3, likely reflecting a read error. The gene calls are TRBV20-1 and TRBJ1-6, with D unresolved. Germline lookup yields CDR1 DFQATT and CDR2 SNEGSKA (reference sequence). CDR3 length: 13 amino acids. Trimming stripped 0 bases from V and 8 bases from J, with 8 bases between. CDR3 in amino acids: CSARDRADSPLHL. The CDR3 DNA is TGCAGTGCTAGAGACAGAGCTGATTCACCCCTCCACCTT.

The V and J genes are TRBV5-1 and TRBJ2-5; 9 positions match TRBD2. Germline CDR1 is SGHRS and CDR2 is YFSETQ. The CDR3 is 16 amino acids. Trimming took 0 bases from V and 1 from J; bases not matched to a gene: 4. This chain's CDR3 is CASSLELAGPQETQYF. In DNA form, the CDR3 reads TGCGCCAGCAGCTTGGAACTAGCGGGTCCCCAAGAGACCCAGTACTTC.

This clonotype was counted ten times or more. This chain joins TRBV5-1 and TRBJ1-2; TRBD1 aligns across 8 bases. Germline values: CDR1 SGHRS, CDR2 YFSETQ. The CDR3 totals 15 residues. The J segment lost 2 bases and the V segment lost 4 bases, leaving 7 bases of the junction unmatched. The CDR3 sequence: CASSPGQGTNYGYTF. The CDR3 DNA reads TGCGCCAGCAGCCCCGGACAGGGAACGAACTATGGCTACACCTTC.

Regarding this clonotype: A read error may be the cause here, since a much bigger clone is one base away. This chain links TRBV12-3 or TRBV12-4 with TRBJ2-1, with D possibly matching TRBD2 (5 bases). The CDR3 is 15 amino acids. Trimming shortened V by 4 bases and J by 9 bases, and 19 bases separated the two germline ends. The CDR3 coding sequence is TGTGCCAGCAGTTGGGCGACTCGGGGTTGGGGTGAGCAGTTCTTC. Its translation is CASSWATRGWGEQFF.

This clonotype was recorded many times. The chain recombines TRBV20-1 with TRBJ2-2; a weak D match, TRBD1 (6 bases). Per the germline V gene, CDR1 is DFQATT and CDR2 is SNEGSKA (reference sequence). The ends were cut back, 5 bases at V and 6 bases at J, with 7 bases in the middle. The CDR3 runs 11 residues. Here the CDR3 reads CSAYRAGELFF. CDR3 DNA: TGCAGTGCTTACAGGGCCGGGGAGCTGTTTTTT.

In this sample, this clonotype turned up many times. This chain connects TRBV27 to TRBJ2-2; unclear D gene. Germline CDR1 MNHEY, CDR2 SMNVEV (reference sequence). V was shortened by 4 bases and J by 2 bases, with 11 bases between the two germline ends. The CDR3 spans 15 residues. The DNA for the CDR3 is TGTGCCAGCAGTTCGGCTGTAGCTAACACCGGGGAGCTGTTTTTT. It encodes CASSSAVANTGELFF.

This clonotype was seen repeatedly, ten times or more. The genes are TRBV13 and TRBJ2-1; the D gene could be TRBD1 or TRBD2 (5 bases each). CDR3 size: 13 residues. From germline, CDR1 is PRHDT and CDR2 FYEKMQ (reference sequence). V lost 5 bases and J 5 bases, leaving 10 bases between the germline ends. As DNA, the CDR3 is TGTGCCAGCAGCGGGGACGGCCACAATGAGCAGTTCTTC. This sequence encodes CASSGDGHNEQFF.

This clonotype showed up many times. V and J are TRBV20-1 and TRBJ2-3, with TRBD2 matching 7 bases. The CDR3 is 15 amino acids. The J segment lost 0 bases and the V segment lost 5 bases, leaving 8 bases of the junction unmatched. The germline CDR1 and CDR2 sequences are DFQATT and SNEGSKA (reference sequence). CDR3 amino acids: CSAPPASGSTDTQYF. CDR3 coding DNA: TGCAGTGCTCCCCCGGCTAGCGGAAGCACAGATACGCAGTATTTT.

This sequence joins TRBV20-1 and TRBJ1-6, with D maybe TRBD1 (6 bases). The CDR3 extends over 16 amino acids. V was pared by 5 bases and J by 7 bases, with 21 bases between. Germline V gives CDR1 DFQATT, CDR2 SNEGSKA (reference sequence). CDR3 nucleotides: TGCAGTGCTGCCCAACTCTTAGGACAGTTAAATTCACCCCTCCACTTT. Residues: CSAAQLLGQLNSPLHF.

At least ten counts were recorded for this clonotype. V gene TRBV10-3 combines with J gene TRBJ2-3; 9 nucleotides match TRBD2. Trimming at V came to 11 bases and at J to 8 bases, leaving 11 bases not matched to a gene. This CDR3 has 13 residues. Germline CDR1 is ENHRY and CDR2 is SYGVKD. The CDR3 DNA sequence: TGTGCCTCCTGGGCGGGGGGGCTCAGTACGCAGTATTTT. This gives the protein CASWAGGLSTQYF.

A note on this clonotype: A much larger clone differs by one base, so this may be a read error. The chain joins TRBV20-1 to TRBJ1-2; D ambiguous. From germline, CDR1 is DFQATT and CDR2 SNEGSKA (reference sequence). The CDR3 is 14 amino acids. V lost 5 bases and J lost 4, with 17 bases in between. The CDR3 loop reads CSAETGIPRYGYTF. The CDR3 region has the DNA TGCAGTGCTGAAACCGGGATACCCCGCTATGGCTACACCTTC.

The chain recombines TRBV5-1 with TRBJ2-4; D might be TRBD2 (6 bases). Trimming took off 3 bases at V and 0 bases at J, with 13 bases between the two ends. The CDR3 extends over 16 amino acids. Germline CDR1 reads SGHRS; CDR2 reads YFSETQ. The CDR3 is CASSSWRGRAKNIQYF. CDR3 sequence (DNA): TGCGCCAGCAGCTCTTGGAGGGGCAGAGCCAAAAACATTCAGTACTTC. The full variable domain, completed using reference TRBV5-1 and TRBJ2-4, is KAGVTQTPRYLIKTRGQQVTLSCSPISGHRSVSWYQQTPGQGLQFLFEYFSETQRNKGNFPGRFSGRQFSNSRSEMNVSTLELGDSALYLCASSSWRGRAKNIQYFGAGTRLSVL.

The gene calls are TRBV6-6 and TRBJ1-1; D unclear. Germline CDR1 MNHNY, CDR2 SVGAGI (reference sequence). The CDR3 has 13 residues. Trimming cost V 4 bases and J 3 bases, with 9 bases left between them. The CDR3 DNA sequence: TGTGCCAGCAGTTCCTTCGGGGACACTGAAGCTTTCTTT. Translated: CASSSFGDTEAFF.

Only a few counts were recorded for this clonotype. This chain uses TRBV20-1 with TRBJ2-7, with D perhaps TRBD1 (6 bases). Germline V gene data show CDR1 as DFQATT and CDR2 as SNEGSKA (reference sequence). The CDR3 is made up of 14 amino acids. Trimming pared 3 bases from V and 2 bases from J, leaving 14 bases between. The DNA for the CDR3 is TGCAGTGCTAGGGCCAACACAGGGACCTACGAGCAGTACTTC. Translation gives CSARANTGTYEQYF.

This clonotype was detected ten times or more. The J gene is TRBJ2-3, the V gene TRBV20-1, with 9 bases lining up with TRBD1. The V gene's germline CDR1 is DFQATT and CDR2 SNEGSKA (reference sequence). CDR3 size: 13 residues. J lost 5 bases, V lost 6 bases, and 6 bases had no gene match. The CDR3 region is CSAPQGALDTQYF. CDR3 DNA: TGCAGTGCCCCACAGGGGGCATTAGATACGCAGTATTTT.

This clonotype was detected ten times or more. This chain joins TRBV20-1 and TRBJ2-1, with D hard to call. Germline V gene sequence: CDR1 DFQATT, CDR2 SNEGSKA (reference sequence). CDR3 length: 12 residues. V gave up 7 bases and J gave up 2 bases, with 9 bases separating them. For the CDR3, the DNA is TGCAGTGTGGAGTTTACCTACAATGAGCAGTTCTTC. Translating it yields CSVEFTYNEQFF.

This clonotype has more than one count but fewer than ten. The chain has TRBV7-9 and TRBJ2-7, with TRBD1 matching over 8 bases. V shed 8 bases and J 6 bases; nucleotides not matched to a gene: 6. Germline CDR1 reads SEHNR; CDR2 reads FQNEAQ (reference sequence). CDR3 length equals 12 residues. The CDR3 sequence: CASFSDRGEQYV. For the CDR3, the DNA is TGTGCCAGCTTCTCCGACAGGGGCGAGCAGTACGTC.

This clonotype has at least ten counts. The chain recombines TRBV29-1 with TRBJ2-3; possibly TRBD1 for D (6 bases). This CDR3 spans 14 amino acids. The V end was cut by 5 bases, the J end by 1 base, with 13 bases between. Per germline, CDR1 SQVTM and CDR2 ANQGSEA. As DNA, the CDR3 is TGCAGCGTTTCCACAGGGACGGGCACAGATACGCAGTATTTT. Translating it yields CSVSTGTGTDTQYF.

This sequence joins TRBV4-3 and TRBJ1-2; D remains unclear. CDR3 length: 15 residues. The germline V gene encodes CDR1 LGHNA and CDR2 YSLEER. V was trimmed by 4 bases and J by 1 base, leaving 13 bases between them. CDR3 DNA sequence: TGCGCCAGCAGCCCTAGGACGCACGTTAACTATGGCTACACCTTC. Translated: CASSPRTHVNYGYTF.

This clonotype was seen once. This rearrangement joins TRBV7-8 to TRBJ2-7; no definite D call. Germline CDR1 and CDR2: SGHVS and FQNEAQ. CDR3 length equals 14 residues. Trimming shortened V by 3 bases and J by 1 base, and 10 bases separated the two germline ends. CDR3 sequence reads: CASSFRLRSYEQYF. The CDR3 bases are TGTGCCAGCAGCTTTCGGCTCAGGTCCTACGAGCAGTACTTC.

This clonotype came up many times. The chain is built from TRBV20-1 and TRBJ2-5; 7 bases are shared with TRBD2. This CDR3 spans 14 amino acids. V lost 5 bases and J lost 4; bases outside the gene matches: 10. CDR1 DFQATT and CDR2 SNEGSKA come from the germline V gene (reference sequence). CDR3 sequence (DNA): TGCAGTGCTGGGGGGGGGTGGGAGCTAGAGACCCAGTACTTC. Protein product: CSAGGGWELETQYF.

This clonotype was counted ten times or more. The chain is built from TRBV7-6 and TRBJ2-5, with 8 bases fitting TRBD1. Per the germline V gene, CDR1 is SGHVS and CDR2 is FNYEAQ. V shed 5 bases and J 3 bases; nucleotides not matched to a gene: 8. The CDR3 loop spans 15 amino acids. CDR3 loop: CASSRIQGEKETQYF. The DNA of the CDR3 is TGTGCCAGCAGCCGAATACAGGGGGAAAAAGAGACCCAGTACTTC.

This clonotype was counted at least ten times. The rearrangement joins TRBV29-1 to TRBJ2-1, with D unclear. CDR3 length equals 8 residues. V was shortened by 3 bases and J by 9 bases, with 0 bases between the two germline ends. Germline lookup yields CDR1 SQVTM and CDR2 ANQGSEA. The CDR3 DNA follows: TGCAGCGTTGATGAGCAGTTCTTC. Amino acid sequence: CSVDEQFF.

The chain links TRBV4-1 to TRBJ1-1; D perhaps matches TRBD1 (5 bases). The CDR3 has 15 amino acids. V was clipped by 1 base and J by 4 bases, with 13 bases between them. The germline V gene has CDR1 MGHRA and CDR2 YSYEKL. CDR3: CASSQGVGGPTEAFF. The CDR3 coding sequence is TGCGCCAGCAGCCAAGGTGTGGGGGGACCCACTGAAGCTTTCTTT.

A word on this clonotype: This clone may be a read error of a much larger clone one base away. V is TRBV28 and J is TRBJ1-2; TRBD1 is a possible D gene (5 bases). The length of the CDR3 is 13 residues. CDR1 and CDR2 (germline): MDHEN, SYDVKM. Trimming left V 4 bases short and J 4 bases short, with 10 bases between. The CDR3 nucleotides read TGTGCCAGCAGTTCCGGGGGGGTCTATGGCTACACCTTC. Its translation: CASSSGGVYGYTF.

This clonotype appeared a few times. The CDR3 sequence is CASSFWGSGTDTQYF. The CDR3 nucleotides read TGTGCCAGCAGCTTTTGGGGTAGCGGCACAGATACGCAGTATTTT. The V call is TRBV7-2, the J call TRBJ2-3; TRBD2 is a possible D gene (5 bases). Trimming took 3 bases from V and 1 from J, leaving 11 bases between them. Germline loops: CDR1 SGHTA, CDR2 FQGNSA. CDR3 length: 15 residues.

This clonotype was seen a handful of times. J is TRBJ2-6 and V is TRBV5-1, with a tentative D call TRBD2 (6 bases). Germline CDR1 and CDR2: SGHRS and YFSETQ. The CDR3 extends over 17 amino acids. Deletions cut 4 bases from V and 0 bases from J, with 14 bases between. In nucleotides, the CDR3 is TGCGCCAGCAGCCCCCCAAGGAGGGACTCTGGGGCCAACGTCCTGACTTTC. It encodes CASSPPRRDSGANVLTF. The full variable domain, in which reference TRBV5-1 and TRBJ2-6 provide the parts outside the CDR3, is KAGVTQTPRYLIKTRGQQVTLSCSPISGHRSVSWYQQTPGQGLQFLFEYFSETQRNKGNFPGRFSGRQFSNSRSEMNVSTLELGDSALYLCASSPPRRDSGANVLTFGAGSRLTVL.